Below are 19 T cell receptor beta chains sequenced from a single sample in a study of CD8+CD57+ T cells in acquired aplastic anemia. In patients chosen for sequencing, flow cytometry had shown CD8+CD57+ cell expansion. Both TCR beta VDJ combination and CDR3 sequence profiling were carried out. Genomic DNA was the template for this profiling. One entry per CDR3 protein results from TCRdb running MiXCR on the reads. This sample yields a few hundred thousand distinct CDR3 sequences, of which under 60% are seen a single time; 1% to 1.5% belongs to the top ten. What was sequenced was sorted CD4+, CD8+, or CD8+CD57+ T cells (not recorded which) from PBMCs. Receptors originate from a human donor with aplastic anemia.

The chain links TRBV19 to TRBJ1-5; D is ambiguous. The V and J ends lost 5 bases and 0 bases respectively, with 8 bases between them. The germline V gene encodes CDR1 LNHDA and CDR2 SQIVND (reference sequence). The CDR3 has 14 amino acids. The CDR3 loop is CASSPRTSNQPQHF. CDR3 DNA: TGTGCCAGTAGTCCTCGGACTAGCAATCAGCCCCAGCATTTT.

This rearrangement joins TRBV19 to TRBJ2-2, with D possibly being TRBD2 (6 bases). Trimming pared 4 bases from V and 0 bases from J, leaving 9 bases between. The germline V gene has CDR1 LNHDA and CDR2 SQIVND (reference sequence). The CDR3 contains 15 residues. The CDR3 sequence: CASSSGIANTGELFF. For the CDR3, the DNA is TGTGCCAGTAGTAGCGGGATCGCGAACACCGGGGAGCTGTTTTTT.

The sample holds a few counts of this clonotype. This chain joins TRBV2 and TRBJ2-5, with TRBD2 matching over 7 bases. Germline CDR1 reads SNHLY; CDR2 reads FYNNEI. Trimming removed 9 bases from V and 3 bases from J; junction bases left unmatched: 4. The CDR3 is made up of 12 amino acids. The CDR3 spells CASGGGEETQYF. The CDR3 bases are TGTGCCAGTGGGGGGGGGGAAGAGACCCAGTACTTC.

The gene calls are TRBV7-6 and TRBJ2-7, with a tentative D call TRBD1 (5 bases). The CDR3 is made up of 14 amino acids. Germline lookup yields CDR1 SGHVS and CDR2 FNYEAQ. Trimming pared 3 bases from V and 4 bases from J, leaving 13 bases between. Written as DNA, the CDR3 is TGTGCCAGCAGCTTGTACGCGGACATTTACGAGCAGTACTTC. Translated: CASSLYADIYEQYF.

This clonotype was counted once. The V gene is TRBV6-4, the J gene TRBJ2-1, with unresolved D. The CDR3 consists of 9 residues. V was pared by 8 bases and J by 6 bases, with 2 bases between. Germline-derived CDR1 and CDR2 are MRHNA and SNTAGT. Written as DNA, the CDR3 is TGTGCCAGCGTCAATGAGCAGTTCTTC. Protein: CASVNEQFF.

The rearrangement joins TRBV29-1 to TRBJ2-2; 9 bases are shared with TRBD1. Per germline, CDR1 SQVTM and CDR2 ANQGSEA. CDR3 size: 15 residues. V lost 7 bases, J lost 4 bases, and 10 bases stayed unmatched. Here the CDR3 DNA reads TGCAGCGCTTGGGTGGGACAGGGTAGCACCGGGGAGCTGTTTTTT. It translates to CSAWVGQGSTGELFF.

The chain links TRBV29-1 to TRBJ2-3, with 13 positions matching TRBD2. The CDR3 has 15 amino acids. CDR1 and CDR2 from the germline V gene are SQVTM and ANQGSEA. J lost 4 bases, V lost 6 bases, and 7 bases had no gene match. CDR3 in DNA: TGCAGCGTAGACGGACTAGCGGGAGAGGCAGATACGCAGTATTTT. The encoded protein is CSVDGLAGEADTQYF.

The CDR3 DNA sequence: TGCAGTGCTAGAGATTTAGGGGGTAATGAAAAACTGTTTTTT. Its translation: CSARDLGGNEKLFF. This sequence joins TRBV20-1 and TRBJ1-4, with D perhaps matching TRBD1 (6 bases). V was shortened by 0 bases and J by 4 bases, with 9 bases between the two germline ends. The CDR3 runs 14 residues. The germline CDR1 and CDR2 sequences are DFQATT and SNEGSKA (reference sequence).

There are many counts of this clonotype. The chain has TRBV5-1 and TRBJ1-4; TRBD1 aligns across 9 bases. V was pared by 4 bases and J by 8 bases, with 6 bases of the junction left unmatched. Germline V CDR1 and CDR2: SGHRS, YFSETQ. This CDR3 has 14 amino acids. CDR3 sequence (DNA): TGCGCCAGCAGCGCGGGACAGGGTAGAGAAAAACTGTTTTTT. This gives the protein CASSAGQGREKLFF.

In DNA, the CDR3 is TGTGCCAGCAGCTTGGCGAGACAGGGGGGCGAGCAGTACTTC. It translates to CASSLARQGGEQYF. This chain connects TRBV5-4 to TRBJ2-7, with 9 bases aligning to TRBD1. V lost 0 bases, J lost 6 bases, and 4 bases stayed unmatched. Per the germline V gene, CDR1 is SGHNT and CDR2 is YYREEE (reference sequence). This CDR3 has 14 amino acids.

The rearrangement uses TRBV15 and TRBJ1-3; no clear D gene. This CDR3 comprises 13 residues. Between the trimmed V and J ends, which lost 1 base and 2 bases, there was a span of 3 bases. CDR1 is LNHNV and CDR2 is YYDKDF in the germline V gene (reference sequence). Here the CDR3 reads CATSRGPGNTIYF. CDR3 sequence (DNA): TGTGCCACCAGCAGAGGTCCTGGAAACACCATATATTTT.

This clonotype was counted a few times. The CDR3 region is CSAVRTGAASTEAFF. The CDR3 DNA sequence: TGCAGTGCTGTCAGGACAGGGGCCGCCAGCACTGAAGCTTTCTTT. The rearrangement joins TRBV20-1 to TRBJ1-1; 9 positions agree with TRBD1. This CDR3 is built from 15 residues. Trimming removed 5 bases from V and 4 bases from J; junction bases left unmatched: 11. Germline CDR1 DFQATT, CDR2 SNEGSKA (reference sequence).

This clonotype was detected many times. The chain carries TRBV10-1 and TRBJ1-1; TRBD1 matches at 11 bases. CDR1 is WNHNN, CDR2 SYGVQD, per germline (reference sequence). V lost 2 bases, J lost 10 bases, and 6 bases stayed unmatched. The CDR3 has 14 residues. The CDR3 nucleotides read TGCGCCAGCAGTGAGAATGGACAGGGGGCTGGAGCTTTCTTT. It encodes CASSENGQGAGAFF.

The CDR3 sequence is CASSLIQGLESNQPQHF. CDR3 DNA sequence: TGTGCCAGCAGCTTGATACAGGGTTTGGAGAGCAATCAGCCCCAGCATTTT. The V gene is TRBV7-2, the J gene TRBJ1-5; weak D call: TRBD1 (6 bases). Germline assignment: CDR1 SGHTA and CDR2 FQGNSA. V was pared by 3 bases and J by 1 base, with 16 bases between. The CDR3 has 17 residues. The full variable domain, with the rest looked up from reference TRBV7-2 and TRBJ1-5, is GAGVSQSPSNKVTEKGKDVELRCDPISGHTALYWYRQSLGQGLEFLIYFQGNSAPDKSGLPSDRFSAERTGGSVSTLTIQRTQQEDSAVYLCASSLIQGLESNQPQHFGDGTRLSIL.

CDR3 nucleotides: TGTGCCAGCAGCTCGACAGGGTTTAGCTCCTACAATGAGCAGTTCTTC. Protein sequence: CASSSTGFSSYNEQFF. This chain links TRBV7-6 with TRBJ2-1; 7 positions agree with TRBD1. The CDR3 is 16 residues long. Germline V gene sequence: CDR1 SGHVS, CDR2 FNYEAQ. The V gene end was trimmed by 4 bases and the J gene end by 0 bases; junction bases not matched to a gene: 6.

This clonotype has at least ten counts. The genes are TRBV18 and TRBJ2-7; 10 bases are a match to TRBD2. Germline CDR1 is KGHSH and CDR2 is LQKENI. CDR3 length: 14 residues. V dropped 4 bases and J dropped 5; count of bases not matched to a gene: 5. The CDR3 loop is CASSLLAGAHEQYF. The CDR3 region has the DNA TGTGCCAGCTCACTTCTAGCGGGAGCCCACGAGCAGTACTTC.

This clonotype was seen at least ten times. The rearrangement joins TRBV6-1 to TRBJ2-7; D gene uncertain. Germline lookup yields CDR1 MNHNS and CDR2 SASEGT. There are 12 residues in the CDR3. V was cut by 7 bases and J by 2 bases, with 9 bases left in between. Here the CDR3 DNA reads TGTGCCAGCATGTCGCAGACCTACGAGCAGTACTTC. As protein: CASMSQTYEQYF.

On this clonotype: The junction departs from the called germline gene at one end, perhaps through a read error. J is TRBJ2-1 and V is TRBV7-9; 10 nucleotides match TRBD2. CDR1 is SEHNR, CDR2 FQNEAQ, per germline (reference sequence). CDR3 length: 16 amino acids. The DNA of the CDR3 is TGTGCTAGCAGCTTAGGGGGCCCTGCTAGCGGGGGTGAGCAGTTCTTC. This gives the protein CASSLGGPASGGEQFF.

This sequence joins TRBV7-3 and TRBJ2-1, with TRBD2 as a possible D gene (6 bases). Trimming pared 7 bases from V and 4 bases from J, leaving 11 bases between. The germline V gene has CDR1 SGHTA and CDR2 FQGTGA. This CDR3 has 13 residues. The CDR3 reads CASTKGLYNEQFF. CDR3 DNA sequence: TGTGCCAGCACTAAAGGACTATACAATGAGCAGTTCTTC.